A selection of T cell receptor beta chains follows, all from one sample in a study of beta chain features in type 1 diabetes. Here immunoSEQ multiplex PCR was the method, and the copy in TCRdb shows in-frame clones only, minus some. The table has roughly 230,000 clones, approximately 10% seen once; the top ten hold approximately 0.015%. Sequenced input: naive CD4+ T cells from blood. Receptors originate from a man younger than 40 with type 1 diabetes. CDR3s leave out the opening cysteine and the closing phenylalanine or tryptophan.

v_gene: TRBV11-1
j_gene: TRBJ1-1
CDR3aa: ASRPTGGSTEAF

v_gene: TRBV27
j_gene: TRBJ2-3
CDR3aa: ASSTPGGNTDTQY

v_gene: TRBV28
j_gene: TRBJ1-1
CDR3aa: ASGDRVGLFWGAF

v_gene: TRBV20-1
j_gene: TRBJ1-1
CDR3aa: SATYNTEAF

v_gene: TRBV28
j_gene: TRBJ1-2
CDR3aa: ATRQGINYGYT

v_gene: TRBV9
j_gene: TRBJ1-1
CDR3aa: ASSVGLTNTEAF

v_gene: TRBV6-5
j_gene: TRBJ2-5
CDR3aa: ASSQDRAQTQY

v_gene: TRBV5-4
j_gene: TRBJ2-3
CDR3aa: ASSRGGSTDTQY

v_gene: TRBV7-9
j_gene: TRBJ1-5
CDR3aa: ASSLDRVGNQPQH

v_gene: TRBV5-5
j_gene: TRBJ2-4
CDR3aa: ASSLLRGDPVL

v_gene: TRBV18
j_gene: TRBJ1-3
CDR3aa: ASSPVLLTTTGAGNTIY

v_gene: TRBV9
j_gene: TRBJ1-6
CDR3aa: ASSGQGSYNSPLH

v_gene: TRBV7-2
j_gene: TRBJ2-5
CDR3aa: ASSLGQGGQGETQY

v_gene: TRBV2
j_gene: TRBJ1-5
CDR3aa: ASRIGQGVNQPQH

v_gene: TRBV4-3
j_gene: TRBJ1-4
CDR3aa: ASSKDEKLF

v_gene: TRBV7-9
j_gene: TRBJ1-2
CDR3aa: ASSRTGGSGNYGYT

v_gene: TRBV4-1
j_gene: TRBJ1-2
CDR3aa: ASSQERGFGYT

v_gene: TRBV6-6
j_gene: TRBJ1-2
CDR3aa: ASSPDRGGGYT

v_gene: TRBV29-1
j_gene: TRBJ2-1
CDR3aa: SVRTNYNEQF

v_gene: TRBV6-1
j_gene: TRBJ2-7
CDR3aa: ASSDYYEQY

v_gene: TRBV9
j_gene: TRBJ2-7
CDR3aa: ASSVEPSGRYEQY

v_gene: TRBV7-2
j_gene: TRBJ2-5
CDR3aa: ASSISGGEETQY

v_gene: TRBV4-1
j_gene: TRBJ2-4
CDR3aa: ASRRIQGEMNIQY

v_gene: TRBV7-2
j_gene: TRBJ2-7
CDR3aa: ASSPRGYEQY

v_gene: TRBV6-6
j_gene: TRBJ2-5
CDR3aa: ASSPFDRNLQETQY

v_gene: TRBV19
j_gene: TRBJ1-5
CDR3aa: ASSASTHNQPQH

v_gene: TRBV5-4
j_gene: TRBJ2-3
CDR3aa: ASSPLPGSDTQY

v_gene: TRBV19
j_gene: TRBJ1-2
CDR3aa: ASSSARGYT

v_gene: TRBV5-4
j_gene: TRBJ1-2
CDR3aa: ASSFGQGTGYT

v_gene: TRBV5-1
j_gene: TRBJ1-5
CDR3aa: ASSLGQDGYQPQH

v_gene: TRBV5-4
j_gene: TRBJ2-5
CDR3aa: ASSSRTGETQY

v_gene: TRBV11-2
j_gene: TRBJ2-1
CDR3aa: ASSLDSGGAHEQF

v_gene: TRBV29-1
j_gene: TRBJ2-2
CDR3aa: SVVVGGGFSGELF

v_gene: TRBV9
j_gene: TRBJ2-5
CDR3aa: ASSVGVGAAQETQY

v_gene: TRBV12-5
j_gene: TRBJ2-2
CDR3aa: ASGPRDRAAGELF

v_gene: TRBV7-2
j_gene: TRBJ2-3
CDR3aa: ASSLKRGGRTDTQY

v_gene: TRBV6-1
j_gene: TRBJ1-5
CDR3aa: ASSSVLHQPQH

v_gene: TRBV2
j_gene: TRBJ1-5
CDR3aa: ASSDRGNQPQH

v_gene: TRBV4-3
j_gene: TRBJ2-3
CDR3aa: ASSQIQGADTQY

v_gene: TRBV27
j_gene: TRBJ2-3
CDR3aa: ASSLGQGELDTQY

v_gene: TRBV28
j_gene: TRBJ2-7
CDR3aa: ASSLSVQGGDEQY

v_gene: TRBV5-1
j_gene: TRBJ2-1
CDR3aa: ASSPDGSSYNEQF

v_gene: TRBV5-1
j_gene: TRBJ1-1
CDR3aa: ASRENRVLNTEAF

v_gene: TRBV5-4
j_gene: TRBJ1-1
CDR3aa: ASSPYGQGTEAF

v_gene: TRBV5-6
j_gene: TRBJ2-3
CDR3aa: ASSLHTADTQY

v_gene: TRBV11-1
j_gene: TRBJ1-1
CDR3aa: ASSLDVGPEAF

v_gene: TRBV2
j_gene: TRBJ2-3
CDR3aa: ASSEGGTQY